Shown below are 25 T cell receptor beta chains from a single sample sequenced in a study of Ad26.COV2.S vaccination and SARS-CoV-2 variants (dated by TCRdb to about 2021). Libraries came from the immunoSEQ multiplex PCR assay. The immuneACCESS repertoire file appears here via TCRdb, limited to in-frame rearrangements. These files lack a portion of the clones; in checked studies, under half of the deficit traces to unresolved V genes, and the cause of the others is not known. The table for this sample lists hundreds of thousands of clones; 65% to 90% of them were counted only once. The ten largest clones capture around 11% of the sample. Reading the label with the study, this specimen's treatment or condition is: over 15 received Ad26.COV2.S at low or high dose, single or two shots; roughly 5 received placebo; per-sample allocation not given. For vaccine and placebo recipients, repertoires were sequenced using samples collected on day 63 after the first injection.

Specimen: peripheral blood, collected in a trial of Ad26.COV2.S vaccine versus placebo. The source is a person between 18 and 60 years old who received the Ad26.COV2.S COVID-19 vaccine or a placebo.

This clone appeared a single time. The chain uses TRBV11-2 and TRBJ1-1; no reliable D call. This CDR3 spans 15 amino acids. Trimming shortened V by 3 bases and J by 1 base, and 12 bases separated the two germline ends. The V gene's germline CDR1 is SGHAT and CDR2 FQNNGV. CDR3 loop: CASSLNRNTNTEAFF. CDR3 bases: TGTGCCAGCAGCTTGAACCGGAACACGAACACTGAAGCTTTCTTT.

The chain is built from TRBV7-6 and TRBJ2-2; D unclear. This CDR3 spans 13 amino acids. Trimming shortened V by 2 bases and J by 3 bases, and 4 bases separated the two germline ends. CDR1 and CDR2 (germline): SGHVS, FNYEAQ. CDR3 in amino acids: CASSLLHTGELFF. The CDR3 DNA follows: TGTGCCAGCAGCTTATTACACACCGGGGAGCTGTTTTTT.

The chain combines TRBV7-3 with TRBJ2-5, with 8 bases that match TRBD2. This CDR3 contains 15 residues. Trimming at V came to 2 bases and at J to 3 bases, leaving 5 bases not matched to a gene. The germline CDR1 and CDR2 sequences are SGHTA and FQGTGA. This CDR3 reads CASSLLAGSKETQYF. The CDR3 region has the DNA TGTGCCAGCAGCTTACTAGCGGGTTCTAAAGAGACCCAGTACTTC.

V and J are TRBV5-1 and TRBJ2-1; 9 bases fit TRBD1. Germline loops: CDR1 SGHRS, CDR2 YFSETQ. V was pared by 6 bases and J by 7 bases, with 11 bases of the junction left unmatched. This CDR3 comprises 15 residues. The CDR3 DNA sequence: TGCGCCAGCACCGGCGTACAGGGGGCGGATAATGAGCAGTTCTTC. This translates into CASTGVQGADNEQFF. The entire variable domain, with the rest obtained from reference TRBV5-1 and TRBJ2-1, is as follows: KAGVTQTPRYLIKTRGQQVTLSCSPISGHRSVSWYQQTPGQGLQFLFEYFSETQRNKGNFPGRFSGRQFSNSRSEMNVSTLELGDSALYLCASTGVQGADNEQFFGPGTRLTVL.

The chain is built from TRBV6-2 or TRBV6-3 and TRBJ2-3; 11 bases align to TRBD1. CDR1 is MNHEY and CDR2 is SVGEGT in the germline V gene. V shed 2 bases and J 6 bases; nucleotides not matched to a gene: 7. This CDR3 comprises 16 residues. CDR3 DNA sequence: TGTGCCAGCAGTTACGGAGGACAGGGGGCGTCGGATACGCAGTATTTT. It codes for CASSYGGQGASDTQYF.

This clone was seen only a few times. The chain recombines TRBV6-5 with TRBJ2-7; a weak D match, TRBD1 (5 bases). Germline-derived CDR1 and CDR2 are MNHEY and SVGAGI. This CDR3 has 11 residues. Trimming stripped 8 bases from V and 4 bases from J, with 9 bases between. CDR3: CASRQGYEQYF. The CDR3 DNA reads TGTGCCAGCCGTCAGGGATACGAGCAGTACTTC.

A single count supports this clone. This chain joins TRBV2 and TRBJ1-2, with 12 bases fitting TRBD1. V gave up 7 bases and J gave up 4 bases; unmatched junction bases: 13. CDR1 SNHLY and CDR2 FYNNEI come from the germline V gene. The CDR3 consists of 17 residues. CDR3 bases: TGTGCCAGCACCCCCTCGGGACAGGGGGCAAGTGGCTATGGCTACACCTTC. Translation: CASTPSGQGASGYGYTF.

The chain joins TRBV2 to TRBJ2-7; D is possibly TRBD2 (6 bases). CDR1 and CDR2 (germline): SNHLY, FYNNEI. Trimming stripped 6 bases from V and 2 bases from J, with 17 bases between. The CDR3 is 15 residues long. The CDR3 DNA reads TGTGCCAGCAGGGGAGGAACGACAGCAACCTACGAGCAGTACTTC. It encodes CASRGGTTATYEQYF.

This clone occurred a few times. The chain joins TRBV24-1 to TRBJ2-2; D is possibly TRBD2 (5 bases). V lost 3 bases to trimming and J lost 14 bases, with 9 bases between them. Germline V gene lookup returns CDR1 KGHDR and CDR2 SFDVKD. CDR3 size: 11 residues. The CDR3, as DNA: TGTGCCACCAGTGATACTAGAAGTCTGTTTTTT. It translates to CATSDTRSLFF.

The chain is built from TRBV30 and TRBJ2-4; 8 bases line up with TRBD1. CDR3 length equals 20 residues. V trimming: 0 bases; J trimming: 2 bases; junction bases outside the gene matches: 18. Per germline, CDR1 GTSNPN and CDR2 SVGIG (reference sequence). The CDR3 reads CAWSVQGSQGQGISKNIQYF. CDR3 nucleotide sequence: TGTGCCTGGAGTGTACAGGGGTCCCAAGGACAGGGTATTTCCAAAAACATTCAGTACTTC.

CDR3 in amino acids: CASSYSGVNTGELFF. The CDR3 DNA reads as TGCGCCAGCAGCTATAGCGGGGTGAACACCGGGGAGCTGTTTTTT. The rearrangement joins TRBV4-3 to TRBJ2-2; 8 nucleotides line up with TRBD2. The CDR3 loop spans 15 amino acids. J lost 1 base, V lost 5 bases, and 3 bases had no gene match. CDR1 LGHNA and CDR2 YSLEER come from the germline V gene.

CDR3 coding DNA: TGTGCCAGTAGTGCGGGGATGTCCTACGAGCAGTACTTC. Translated: CASSAGMSYEQYF. This chain connects TRBV19 to TRBJ2-7; tentative D call: TRBD2 (6 bases). Germline assignment: CDR1 LNHDA and CDR2 SQIVND (reference sequence). The CDR3 runs to 13 residues. Trimming pared 5 bases from V and 1 base from J, leaving 9 bases between.

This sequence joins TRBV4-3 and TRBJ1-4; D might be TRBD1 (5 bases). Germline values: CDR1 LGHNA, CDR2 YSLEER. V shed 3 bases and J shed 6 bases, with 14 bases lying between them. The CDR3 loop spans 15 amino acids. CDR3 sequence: CASSQRDGAYEKLFF. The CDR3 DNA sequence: TGCGCCAGCAGCCAGCGGGACGGCGCTTATGAAAAACTGTTTTTT.

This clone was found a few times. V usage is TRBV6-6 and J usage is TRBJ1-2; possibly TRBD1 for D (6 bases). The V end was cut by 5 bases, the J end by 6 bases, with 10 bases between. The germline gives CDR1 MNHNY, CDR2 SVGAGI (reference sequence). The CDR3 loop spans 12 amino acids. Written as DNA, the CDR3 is TGTGCCAGCAGTGGGGGGGCGGATGGCTACACCTTC. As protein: CASSGGADGYTF.

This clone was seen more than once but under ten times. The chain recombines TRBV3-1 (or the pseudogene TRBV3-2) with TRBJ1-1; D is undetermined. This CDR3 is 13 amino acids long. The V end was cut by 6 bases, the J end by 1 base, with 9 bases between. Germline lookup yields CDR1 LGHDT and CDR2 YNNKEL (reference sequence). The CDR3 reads CASSYTKNTEAFF. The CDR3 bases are TGTGCCAGCAGTTACACGAAGAACACTGAAGCTTTCTTT.

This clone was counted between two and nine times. The CDR3 DNA sequence: TGTGCCATCAGTGAGAGGCCTGGTGGAAGACCGACAAGGGGTTCACCCCTCCACTTT. It is translated as CAISERPGGRPTRGSPLHF. The chain is built from TRBV10-3 and TRBJ1-6; TRBD1 is a possible D gene (5 bases). V was cut by 2 bases and J by 9 bases, with 26 bases left in between. CDR1 and CDR2 from the germline V gene are ENHRY and SYGVKD. The CDR3 spans 19 residues.

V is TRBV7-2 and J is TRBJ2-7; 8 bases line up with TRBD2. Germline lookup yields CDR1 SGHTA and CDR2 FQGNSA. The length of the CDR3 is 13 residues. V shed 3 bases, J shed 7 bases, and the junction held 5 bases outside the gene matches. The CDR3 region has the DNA TGTGCCAGCAGCTTTGGCGGGAGGAGGGAGCAGTACTTC. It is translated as CASSFGGRREQYF.

CDR3 amino acids: CASSLSGSSYNEQFF. The CDR3, as DNA: TGTGCCAGCAGCTTAAGCGGGAGCTCCTACAATGAGCAGTTCTTC. The J gene is TRBJ2-1, the V gene TRBV7-2; 8 bases are shared with TRBD2. V dropped 2 bases and J dropped 0; count of bases not matched to a gene: 0. Looked up from germline, CDR1 is SGHTA and CDR2 is FQGNSA. CDR3 length: 15 residues. The whole variable domain, remainder taken from reference TRBV7-2 and TRBJ2-1, is GAGVSQSPSNKVTEKGKDVELRCDPISGHTALYWYRQSLGQGLEFLIYFQGNSAPDKSGLPSDRFSAERTGGSVSTLTIQRTQQEDSAVYLCASSLSGSSYNEQFFGPGTRLTVL.

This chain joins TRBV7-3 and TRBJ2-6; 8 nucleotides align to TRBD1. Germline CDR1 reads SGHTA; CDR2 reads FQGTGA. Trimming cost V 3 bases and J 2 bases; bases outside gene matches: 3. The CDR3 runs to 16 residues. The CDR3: CASSFTGGTGANVLTF. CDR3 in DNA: TGTGCCAGCAGCTTTACAGGGGGTACTGGGGCCAACGTCCTGACTTTC.

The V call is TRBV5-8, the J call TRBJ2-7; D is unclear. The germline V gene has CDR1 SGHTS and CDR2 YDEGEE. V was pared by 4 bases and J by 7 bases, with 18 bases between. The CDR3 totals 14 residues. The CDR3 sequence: CASSRWLADQEQYF. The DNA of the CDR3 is TGTGCCAGCAGCCGCTGGTTAGCTGATCAGGAGCAGTACTTC.

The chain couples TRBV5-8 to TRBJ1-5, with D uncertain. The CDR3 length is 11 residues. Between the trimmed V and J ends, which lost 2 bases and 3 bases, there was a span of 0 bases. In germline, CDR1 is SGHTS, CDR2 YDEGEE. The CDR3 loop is CASSFNQPQHF. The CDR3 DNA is TGTGCCAGCAGCTTCAATCAGCCCCAGCATTTT.

The chain's CDR3 is CASTDALTDTQYF. CDR3 nucleotide sequence: TGTGCCAGCACTGATGCCCTCACAGATACGCAGTATTTT. The rearrangement uses TRBV27 and TRBJ2-3, with D uncertain. Between the trimmed V and J ends, which lost 7 bases and 2 bases, there was a span of 10 bases. CDR3 size: 13 residues. The germline CDR1 and CDR2 sequences are MNHEY and SMNVEV (reference sequence).

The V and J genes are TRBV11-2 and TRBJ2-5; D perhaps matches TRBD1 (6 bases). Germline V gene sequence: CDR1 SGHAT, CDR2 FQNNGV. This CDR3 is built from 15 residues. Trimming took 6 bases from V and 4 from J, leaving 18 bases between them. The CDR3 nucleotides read TGTGCCAGCAGTTCCCCAGGGGAAGTTGGAGAGACCCAGTACTTC. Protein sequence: CASSSPGEVGETQYF.

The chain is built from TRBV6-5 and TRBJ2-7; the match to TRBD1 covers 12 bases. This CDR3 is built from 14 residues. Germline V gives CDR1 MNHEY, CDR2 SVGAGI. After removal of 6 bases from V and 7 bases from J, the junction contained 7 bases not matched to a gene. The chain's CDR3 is CASRSGTGGVEQYF. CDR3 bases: TGTGCCAGCAGATCCGGGACAGGGGGCGTAGAGCAGTACTTC.

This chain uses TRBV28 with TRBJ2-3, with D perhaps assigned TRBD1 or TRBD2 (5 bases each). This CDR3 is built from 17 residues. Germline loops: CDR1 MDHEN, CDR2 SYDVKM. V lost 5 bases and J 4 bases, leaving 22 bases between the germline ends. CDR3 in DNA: TGTGCCAGCAGTGACTACCCGAGGGGCGCCACGCCAGATACGCAGTATTTT. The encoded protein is CASSDYPRGATPDTQYF. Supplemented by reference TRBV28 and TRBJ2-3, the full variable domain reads DVKVTQSSRYLVKRTGEKVFLECVQDMDHENMFWYRQDPGLGLRLIYFSYDVKMKEKGDIPEGYSVSREKKERFSLILESASTNQTSMYLCASSDYPRGATPDTQYFGPGTRLTVL.